The 19 T cell receptor beta chains given below trace back to one sample, sequenced in a study of T cell responses to AZD1222 COVID-19 vaccine. The repertoire was sequenced with immunoSEQ multiplex PCR; TCRdb's copy has only in-frame clones and lacks some. This sample has 130,000 or so clones, with approximately 85% found just once. The sample here was peripheral blood, taken on day 0 of AZD1222 vaccination. All receptors come from an adult in good health.

The chain joins TRBV5-1 to TRBJ1-1; D gene uncertain. The CDR3 extends over 14 amino acids. The V gene lost 4 bases and the J gene lost 2 bases, with 12 bases spanning the gap. Germline V gene sequence: CDR1 SGHRS, CDR2 YFSETQ. CDR3 bases: TGCGCCAGCAGCCCGGCGAGGGCCAACACTGAAGCTTTCTTT. Protein product: CASSPARANTEAFF.

The rearrangement links TRBV12-3 or TRBV12-4 to TRBJ1-6; TRBD1 matches at 8 bases. The CDR3 spans 12 residues. The trim removed 5 bases at V and 9 bases at J, leaving 0 bases unmatched. CDR3 amino acids: CASSDRGSPLHF. CDR3 DNA: TGTGCCAGCAGTGACAGGGGTTCACCCCTCCACTTT.

This sequence joins TRBV19 and TRBJ1-1; D unresolved. This CDR3 has 16 amino acids. Per the germline V gene, CDR1 is LNHDA and CDR2 is SQIVND (reference sequence). V was clipped by 5 bases and J by 5 bases, with 21 bases between them. For the CDR3, the DNA is TGTGCCAGTAGTCCCCGTGTTGTTACAAGTAAGACTGAAGCTTTCTTT. Translating it yields CASSPRVVTSKTEAFF.

The rearrangement links TRBV28 to TRBJ1-5; possible D gene TRBD1, 5 bases. Deletions cut 5 bases from V and 0 bases from J, with 17 bases between. Germline CDR1 and CDR2: MDHEN and SYDVKM. CDR3 length equals 17 residues. The CDR3 bases are TGTGCCAGCAGTGCCTATCCGGGACGGGCTAGCAATCAGCCCCAGCATTTT. Protein sequence: CASSAYPGRASNQPQHF.

The chain couples TRBV11-3 to TRBJ2-5; no firm D call. Germline-derived CDR1 and CDR2 are SGHNT and YENEEA. V lost 7 bases and J lost 2, with 14 bases in between. The length of the CDR3 is 14 residues. The DNA for the CDR3 is TGTGCCAGCAAGACCCCCGGCATACAAGAGACCCAGTACTTC. Its protein is CASKTPGIQETQYF.

The rearrangement links TRBV13 to TRBJ2-1; 11 bases align to TRBD2. The CDR3 length is 20 residues. Germline trimming cut 4 bases from V and 4 bases from J; bases unmatched to any gene: 18. Germline CDR1 is PRHDT and CDR2 is FYEKMQ (reference sequence). CDR3 loop: CASSWTLAGGLRTLYNEQFF. In nucleotides, the CDR3 is TGTGCCAGCAGCTGGACCCTAGCGGGAGGCCTACGTACACTATACAATGAGCAGTTCTTC.

The chain employs TRBV6-2 or TRBV6-3 and TRBJ2-5; TRBD2 agrees at 8 bases. The germline gives CDR1 MNHEY, CDR2 SVGEGT. Germline trimming cut 6 bases from V and 5 bases from J; bases unmatched to any gene: 11. The CDR3 is 15 residues long. The CDR3 sequence: CASSSGTRGTETQYF. The DNA for the CDR3 is TGTGCCAGCAGCTCCGGGACTAGGGGCACGGAGACCCAGTACTTC.

The chain uses TRBV10-3 and TRBJ1-1; 8 nucleotides line up with TRBD1. Germline V CDR1 and CDR2: ENHRY, SYGVKD. The CDR3 is 13 residues long. V gave up 6 bases and J gave up 5 bases; unmatched junction bases: 5. CDR3 sequence (DNA): TGTGCCATCAGCGGACAGGGTGGAACTGAAGCTTTCTTT. Protein: CAISGQGGTEAFF.

This chain links TRBV11-3 with TRBJ2-5, with 13 bases fitting TRBD2. Germline V CDR1 and CDR2: SGHNT, YENEEA. V lost 5 bases and J lost 0; bases outside the gene matches: 6. CDR3 length equals 17 residues. The CDR3 nucleotides are TGTGCCAGCAGCCTCCGGACTAGCGGGAGATACCAAGAGACCCAGTACTTC. Its protein is CASSLRTSGRYQETQYF.

This chain joins TRBV27 and TRBJ2-3; possible D gene TRBD1, 6 bases. V lost 3 bases, J lost 4 bases, and 11 bases lay in between. Germline V lookup: CDR1 MNHEY, CDR2 SMNVEV (reference sequence). The CDR3 consists of 14 residues. The CDR3 reads CASSFQGRSDTQYF. The CDR3 DNA reads as TGTGCCAGCAGTTTTCAGGGGCGGTCAGATACGCAGTATTTT.

This clone was recorded only once. V is TRBV7-9 and J is TRBJ1-1; possible D gene TRBD1, 5 bases. This CDR3 is built from 14 residues. Germline assignment: CDR1 SEHNR and CDR2 FQNEAQ (reference sequence). The ends were cut back, 5 bases at V and 2 bases at J, with 12 bases in the middle. The DNA for the CDR3 is TGTGCCAGCAGCCCGGGGACTATCAACACTGAAGCTTTCTTT. It encodes CASSPGTINTEAFF.

The chain combines TRBV25-1 with TRBJ1-2, with D tentatively TRBD1 (5 bases). Germline values: CDR1 MGHDK, CDR2 SYGVNS. The CDR3 extends over 15 amino acids. V lost 1 base to trimming and J lost 5 bases, with 14 bases between them. CDR3 sequence reads: CASSEWPGGDYGYTF. The DNA for the CDR3 is TGTGCCAGCAGTGAATGGCCGGGAGGGGATTATGGCTACACCTTC.

The DNA for the CDR3 is TGTGCCAGCAGCTCCCATAGGACTAGCGGGGGTTTATGGAGCAATGAGCAGTTCTTC. Translated, it gives CASSSHRTSGGLWSNEQFF. The chain employs TRBV7-2 and TRBJ2-1; TRBD2 matches at 13 bases. Germline trimming cut 4 bases from V and 6 bases from J; bases unmatched to any gene: 15. The CDR3 runs 19 residues. In germline, CDR1 is SGHTA, CDR2 FQGNSA. The variable domain in full, completed from reference TRBV7-2 and TRBJ2-1, reads GAGVSQSPSNKVTEKGKDVELRCDPISGHTALYWYRQSLGQGLEFLIYFQGNSAPDKSGLPSDRFSAERTGGSVSTLTIQRTQQEDSAVYLCASSSHRTSGGLWSNEQFFGPGTRLTVL.

The CDR3 bases are TGTGCCAGCAGTGAATTCGGACAGGGGGCCCTCTATGGCTACACCTTC. Its translation: CASSEFGQGALYGYTF. The genes are TRBV25-1 and TRBJ1-2; TRBD1 aligns across 11 bases. Germline V gene lookup returns CDR1 MGHDK and CDR2 SYGVNS. The V and J ends lost 1 base and 4 bases, in that order; junction bases with no gene match: 5. The CDR3 length is 16 residues.

The chain is built from TRBV7-6 and TRBJ2-7, with D perhaps TRBD2 (6 bases). The ends were cut back, 2 bases at V and 4 bases at J, with 18 bases in the middle. CDR1 is SGHVS, CDR2 FNYEAQ, per germline. CDR3 size: 16 residues. CDR3 coding DNA: TGTGCCAGCAGCTTACCGCCCGCTAGCGAGACTTACGAGCAGTACTTC. Protein sequence: CASSLPPASETYEQYF.

The J gene is TRBJ1-3, the V gene TRBV19, with D perhaps TRBD1 (6 bases). Germline V gene sequence: CDR1 LNHDA, CDR2 SQIVND (reference sequence). The V end was cut by 4 bases, the J end by 4 bases, with 11 bases between. The CDR3 contains 14 residues. CDR3 coding DNA: TGTGCCAGTAGTACAGAGACAGGCGGAAACACCATATATTTT. Its translation is CASSTETGGNTIYF.

The rearrangement uses TRBV28 and TRBJ1-2; unclear D gene. The CDR3 is made up of 14 amino acids. Trimming left V 4 bases short and J 0 bases short, with 9 bases between. Germline V gene lookup returns CDR1 MDHEN and CDR2 SYDVKM. The CDR3: CASSSRTANYGYTF. DNA for the CDR3: TGTGCCAGCAGTTCTCGGACGGCTAACTATGGCTACACCTTC.

The genes are TRBV11-2 and TRBJ2-2; 9 bases line up with TRBD2. CDR3 length: 15 residues. Trimming removed 3 bases from V and 4 bases from J; junction bases left unmatched: 3. Germline lookup yields CDR1 SGHAT and CDR2 FQNNGV. In DNA, the CDR3 is TGTGCCAGCAGCTTGGCGGGAGGGTCCACCGGGGAGCTGTTTTTT. Its protein is CASSLAGGSTGELFF.

The J gene is TRBJ1-5, the V gene TRBV7-9, with 11 positions matching TRBD1. The germline gives CDR1 SEHNR, CDR2 FQNEAQ (reference sequence). The CDR3 contains 14 residues. J gave up 6 bases and V 4 bases, and 2 bases lay outside the gene matches. The CDR3 sequence is CASSWTGGGQPQHF. Here the CDR3 DNA reads TGTGCCAGCAGCTGGACAGGGGGCGGTCAGCCCCAGCATTTT.